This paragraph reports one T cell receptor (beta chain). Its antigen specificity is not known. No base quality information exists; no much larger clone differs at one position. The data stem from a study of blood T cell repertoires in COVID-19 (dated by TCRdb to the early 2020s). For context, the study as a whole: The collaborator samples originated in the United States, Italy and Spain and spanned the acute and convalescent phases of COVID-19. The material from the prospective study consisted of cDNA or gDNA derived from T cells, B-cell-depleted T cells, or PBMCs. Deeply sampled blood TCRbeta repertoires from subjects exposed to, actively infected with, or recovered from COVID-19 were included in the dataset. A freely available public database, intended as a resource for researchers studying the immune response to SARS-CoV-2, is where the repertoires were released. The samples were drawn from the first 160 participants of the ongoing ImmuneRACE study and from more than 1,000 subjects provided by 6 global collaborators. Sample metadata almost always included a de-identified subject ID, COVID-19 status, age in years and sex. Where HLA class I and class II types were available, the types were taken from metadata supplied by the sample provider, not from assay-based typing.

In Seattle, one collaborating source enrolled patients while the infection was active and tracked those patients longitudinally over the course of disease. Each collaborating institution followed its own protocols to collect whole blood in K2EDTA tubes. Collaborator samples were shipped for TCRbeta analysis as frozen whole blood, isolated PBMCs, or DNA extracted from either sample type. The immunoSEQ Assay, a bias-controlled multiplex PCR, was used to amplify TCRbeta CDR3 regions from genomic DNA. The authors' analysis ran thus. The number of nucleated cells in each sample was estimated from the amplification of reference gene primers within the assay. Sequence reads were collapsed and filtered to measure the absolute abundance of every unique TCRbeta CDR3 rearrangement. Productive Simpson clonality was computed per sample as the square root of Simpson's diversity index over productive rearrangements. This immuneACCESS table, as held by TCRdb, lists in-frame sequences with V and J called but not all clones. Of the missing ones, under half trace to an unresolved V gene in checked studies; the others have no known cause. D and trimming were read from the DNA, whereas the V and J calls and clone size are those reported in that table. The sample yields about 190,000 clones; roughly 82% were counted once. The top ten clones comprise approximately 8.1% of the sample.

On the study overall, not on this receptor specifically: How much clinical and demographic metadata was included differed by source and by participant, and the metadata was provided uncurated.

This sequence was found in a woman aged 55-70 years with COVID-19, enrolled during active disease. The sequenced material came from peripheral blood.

The DNA sequence is TGTGCCAGCAGCATTGGAGGGGAAGGGTACAATGAGCAGTTCTTC. This sequence encodes CASSIGGEGYNEQFF. This chain is built from TRBV5-4 and TRBJ2-1; possibly the D gene is TRBD2, per 6 matching bases. A distance of 15 bases separates the germline ends of V and J, which lose 4 bases and 4 bases respectively. Sequences SGHNT (CDR1) and YYREEE (CDR2) are obtained from the germline V gene (reference sequence). The CDR3 contains 15 residues, cysteine and phenylalanine counted. Only CDR3 DNA remains: 45 bases, in frame from the first base.